These 17 T cell receptor beta chains share one sample of origin, sequenced in a study of cytomegalovirus exposure and HLA in healthy donors. The repertoire was sequenced with immunoSEQ multiplex PCR; TCRdb's copy has only in-frame clones and lacks some. The repertoire holds some 200,000 clones, roughly 84% seen once, with roughly 2.8% in the top ten. The sample comprised PBMCs. Receptors originate from a young woman in good health and CMV-seropositive.

The CDR3 region has the DNA TGTGCCAGCAGTCACAGTAGCGGTTACAATGAGCGTCGGTTCTTC. Protein: CASSHSSGYNERRFF. The rearrangement uses TRBV7-9 and TRBJ2-1; tentatively, D is TRBD2 (6 bases). Germline V CDR1 and CDR2: SEHNR, FQNEAQ (reference sequence). Trimming pared 6 bases from V and 15 bases from J, leaving 27 bases between. CDR3 length: 15 amino acids.

The CDR3 nucleotides read TGTGCCAGCAGGGGGACTCGCAATCAGCCCCAGCATTTT. This codes for CASRGTRNQPQHF. This sequence joins TRBV6-5 and TRBJ1-5, with D tentatively TRBD1 (5 bases). The CDR3 extends over 13 amino acids. The ends were cut back, 6 bases at V and 2 bases at J, with 8 bases in the middle. The germline CDR1 and CDR2 sequences are MNHEY and SVGAGI.

V usage is TRBV15 and J usage is TRBJ2-1; TRBD1 agrees at 9 bases. V was clipped by 5 bases and J by 8 bases; unmatched bases: 7. Germline lookup yields CDR1 LNHNV and CDR2 YYDKDF (reference sequence). The CDR3 sequence is 14 residues long. CDR3 nucleotide sequence: TGTGCCACCAGCCCACAGGGGGCAACAGATGAGCAGTTCTTC. This translates into CATSPQGATDEQFF.

In its sample, this clone was seen a few times. The rearrangement joins TRBV19 to TRBJ2-1; no definite D call. The CDR3 extends over 14 amino acids. Germline V gene sequence: CDR1 LNHDA, CDR2 SQIVND (reference sequence). V was pared by 9 bases and J by 0 bases, with 12 bases between. The CDR3 spells CARFVVSSYNEQFF. The CDR3 DNA is TGTGCCAGGTTTGTCGTGAGCTCCTACAATGAGCAGTTCTTC.

The chain carries TRBV6-5 and TRBJ1-2; tentative D call: TRBD1 (5 bases). Trimming shortened V by 5 bases and J by 5 bases, and 9 bases separated the two germline ends. This CDR3 is 12 amino acids long. Germline CDR1 reads MNHEY; CDR2 reads SVGAGI. CDR3 amino acids: CASSRGHYGYTF. DNA for the CDR3: TGTGCCAGCAGTCGAGGACATTATGGCTACACCTTC.

This clone was observed a handful of times. This chain connects TRBV9 to TRBJ1-1, with TRBD1 as a possible D gene (6 bases). CDR1 and CDR2 from the germline V gene are SGDLS and YYNGEE. The CDR3 sequence is 16 residues long. V was pared by 3 bases and J by 4 bases, with 19 bases between. The CDR3 loop is CASSAASGEVGTEAFF. DNA of the CDR3: TGTGCCAGCAGCGCAGCATCAGGGGAAGTGGGCACTGAAGCTTTCTTT.

A single count supports this clone. The CDR3 is CASSQGFGQGSYEQYF. In nucleotides, the CDR3 is TGCGCCAGCAGCCAAGGATTCGGACAGGGAAGCTACGAGCAGTACTTC. The J gene is TRBJ2-7, the V gene TRBV4-1, with 8 bases aligning to TRBD1. With 1 base clipped from V and 3 bases from J, the junction kept 8 bases outside the gene matches. In germline, CDR1 is MGHRA, CDR2 YSYEKL. The CDR3 consists of 16 residues.

V is TRBV4-1 and J is TRBJ1-3; D perhaps matches TRBD1 (5 bases). CDR1 MGHRA and CDR2 YSYEKL come from the germline V gene. This CDR3 region has 15 residues. V shed 0 bases and J shed 4 bases, with 10 bases lying between them. CDR3 sequence: CASSQDTGVGNTIYF. The CDR3 nucleotides read TGCGCCAGCAGCCAAGACACAGGCGTCGGAAACACCATATATTTT.

The rearrangement joins TRBV7-8 to TRBJ2-7; 8 bases are shared with TRBD2. Trimming removed 5 bases from V and 3 bases from J; junction bases left unmatched: 9. CDR3 length: 15 residues. Germline CDR1 and CDR2: SGHVS and FQNEAQ. The CDR3 DNA follows: TGTGCCAGCAGCCCGATTGGAGCGGGGGACTACGAGCAGTACTTC. This gives the protein CASSPIGAGDYEQYF.

The genes are TRBV6-1 and TRBJ2-7; possible D gene TRBD2, 6 bases. From germline, CDR1 is MNHNS and CDR2 SASEGT. The CDR3 covers 14 residues. Trimming shortened V by 6 bases and J by 2 bases, and 14 bases separated the two germline ends. CDR3 sequence (DNA): TGTGCCAGCAGCCGGGAGAGAGCCCCCTACGAGCAGTACTTC. Its protein is CASSRERAPYEQYF.

V usage is TRBV7-9 and J usage is TRBJ1-2, with D perhaps matching TRBD1 (6 bases). V lost 5 bases to trimming and J lost 8 bases, with 18 bases between them. The CDR3 is made up of 14 amino acids. Germline V gives CDR1 SEHNR, CDR2 FQNEAQ (reference sequence). The DNA for the CDR3 is TGTGCCAGCAGCGCTCCAGGCGTGGGACACGGCTACACCTTC. Residues: CASSAPGVGHGYTF.

V is TRBV7-9 and J is TRBJ2-7; 9 bases match TRBD2. V lost 5 bases, J lost 3 bases, and 8 bases stayed unmatched. This CDR3 is 15 amino acids long. Germline V CDR1 and CDR2: SEHNR, FQNEAQ (reference sequence). Here the CDR3 reads CASSPLAGARYEQYF. In DNA form, the CDR3 reads TGTGCCAGCAGCCCCTTAGCGGGGGCCCGCTACGAGCAGTACTTC.

The chain recombines TRBV7-9 with TRBJ1-5, with TRBD1 matching over 7 bases. The CDR3 is 15 residues long. Germline-derived CDR1 and CDR2 are SEHNR and FQNEAQ (reference sequence). V trimming: 4 bases; J trimming: 5 bases; junction bases outside the gene matches: 8. CDR3 coding DNA: TGTGCCAGCAGCTGGGGACAGCCATTCGATCAGCCCCAGCATTTT. Residues: CASSWGQPFDQPQHF.

This sequence joins TRBV7-8 and TRBJ2-7; 11 bases are shared with TRBD1. V shed 5 bases and J 5 bases; nucleotides not matched to a gene: 8. Germline-derived CDR1 and CDR2 are SGHVS and FQNEAQ. This CDR3 spans 15 amino acids. The CDR3 loop reads CASSPRDRGFHEQYF. The CDR3 bases are TGTGCCAGCAGCCCCAGGGACAGGGGGTTCCACGAGCAGTACTTC.

The chain uses TRBV7-9 and TRBJ2-3; D might be TRBD2 (6 bases). V lost 5 bases to trimming and J lost 6 bases, with 9 bases between them. The CDR3 consists of 12 residues. Germline lookup yields CDR1 SEHNR and CDR2 FQNEAQ (reference sequence). The CDR3 DNA is TGTGCCAGCAGCGGGGGGACGGATACGCAGTATTTT. Translation gives CASSGGTDTQYF. The full variable domain, in which reference TRBV7-9 and TRBJ2-3 provide the parts outside the CDR3, is DTGVSQNPRHKITKRGQNVTFRCDPISEHNRLYWYRQTLGQGPEFLTYFQNEAQLEKSRLLSDRFSAERPKGSFSTLEIQRTEQGDSAMYLCASSGGTDTQYFGPGTRLTVL.

The V call is TRBV5-5, the J call TRBJ2-7; a possible D gene is TRBD2 (6 bases). This CDR3 spans 15 amino acids. The germline V gene has CDR1 SGHKS and CDR2 YYEKEE (reference sequence). The ends were cut back, 7 bases at V and 1 base at J, with 18 bases in the middle. CDR3 DNA: TGTGCCAGCTCCCTTGTGGAGGGAGGTTCCTACGAGCAGTACTTC. Protein: CASSLVEGGSYEQYF.

The V and J genes are TRBV9 and TRBJ1-1; a possible D gene is TRBD1 (6 bases). This CDR3 comprises 15 residues. Germline CDR1 reads SGDLS; CDR2 reads YYNGEE. Trimming stripped 2 bases from V and 0 bases from J, with 11 bases between. This chain's CDR3 is CASSVQGHLNTEAFF. CDR3 DNA sequence: TGTGCCAGCAGCGTCCAGGGACACTTGAACACTGAAGCTTTCTTT.